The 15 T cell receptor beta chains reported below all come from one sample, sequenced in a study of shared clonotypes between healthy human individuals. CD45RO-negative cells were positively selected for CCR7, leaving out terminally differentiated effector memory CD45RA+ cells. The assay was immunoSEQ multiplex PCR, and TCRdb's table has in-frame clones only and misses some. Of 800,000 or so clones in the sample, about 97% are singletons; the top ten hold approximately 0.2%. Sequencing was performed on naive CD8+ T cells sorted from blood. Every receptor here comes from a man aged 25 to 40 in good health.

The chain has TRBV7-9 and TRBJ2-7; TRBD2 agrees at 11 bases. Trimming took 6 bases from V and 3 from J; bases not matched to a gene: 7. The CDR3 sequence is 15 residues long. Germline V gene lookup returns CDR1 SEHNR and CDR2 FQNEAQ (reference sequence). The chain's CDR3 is CASRPTSGKFYEQYF. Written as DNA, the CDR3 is TGTGCCAGCAGACCGACTAGCGGGAAGTTCTACGAGCAGTACTTC.

As DNA, the CDR3 is TGCGCCAGCAGCCCGTCGGGACTAGGCATCTACGAGCAGTACTTC. It specifies CASSPSGLGIYEQYF. The chain links TRBV4-1 to TRBJ2-7; TRBD2 aligns across 8 bases. The CDR3 length is 15 residues. CDR1 MGHRA and CDR2 YSYEKL come from the germline V gene. J lost 3 bases, V lost 4 bases, and 8 bases had no gene match.

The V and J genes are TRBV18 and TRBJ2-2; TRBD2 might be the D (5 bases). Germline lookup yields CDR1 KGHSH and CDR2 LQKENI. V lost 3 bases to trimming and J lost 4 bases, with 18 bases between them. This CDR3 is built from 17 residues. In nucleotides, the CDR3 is TGTGCCAGCTCACCGATAAGTCAAGTAGCGCGCACCGGGGAGCTGTTTTTT. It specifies CASSPISQVARTGELFF.

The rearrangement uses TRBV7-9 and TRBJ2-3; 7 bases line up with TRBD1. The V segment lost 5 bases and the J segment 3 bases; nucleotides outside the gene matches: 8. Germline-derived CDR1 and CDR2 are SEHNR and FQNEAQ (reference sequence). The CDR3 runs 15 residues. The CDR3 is CASSTMTGLTDTQYF. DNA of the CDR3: TGTGCCAGCAGCACTATGACAGGGCTAACAGATACGCAGTATTTT. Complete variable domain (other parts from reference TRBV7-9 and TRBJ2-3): DTGVSQNPRHKITKRGQNVTFRCDPISEHNRLYWYRQTLGQGPEFLTYFQNEAQLEKSRLLSDRFSAERPKGSFSTLEIQRTEQGDSAMYLCASSTMTGLTDTQYFGPGTRLTVL.

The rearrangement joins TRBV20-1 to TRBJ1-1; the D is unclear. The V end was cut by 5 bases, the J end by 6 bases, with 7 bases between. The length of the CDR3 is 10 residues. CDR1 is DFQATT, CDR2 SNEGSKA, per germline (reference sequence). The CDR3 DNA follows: TGCAGTGCTCCCTCCTCTGAAGCTTTCTTT. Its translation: CSAPSSEAFF.

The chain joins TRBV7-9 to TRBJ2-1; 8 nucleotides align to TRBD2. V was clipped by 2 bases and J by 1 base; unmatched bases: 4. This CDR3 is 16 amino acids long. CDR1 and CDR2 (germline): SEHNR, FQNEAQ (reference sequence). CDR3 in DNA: TGTGCCAGCAGCTTACTGGGCGGGAGGTCCTACAATGAGCAGTTCTTC. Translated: CASSLLGGRSYNEQFF.

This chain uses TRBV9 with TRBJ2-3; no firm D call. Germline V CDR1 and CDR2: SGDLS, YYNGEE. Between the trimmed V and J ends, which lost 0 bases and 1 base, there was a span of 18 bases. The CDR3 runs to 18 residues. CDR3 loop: CASSVDVDPGPGTDTQYF. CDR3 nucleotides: TGTGCCAGCAGCGTAGATGTGGACCCGGGCCCCGGCACAGATACGCAGTATTTT. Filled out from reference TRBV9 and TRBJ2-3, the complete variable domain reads DSGVTQTPKHLITATGQRVTLRCSPRSGDLSVYWYQQSLDQGLQFLIQYYNGEERAKGNILERFSAQQFPDLHSELNLSSLELGDSALYFCASSVDVDPGPGTDTQYFGPGTRLTVL.

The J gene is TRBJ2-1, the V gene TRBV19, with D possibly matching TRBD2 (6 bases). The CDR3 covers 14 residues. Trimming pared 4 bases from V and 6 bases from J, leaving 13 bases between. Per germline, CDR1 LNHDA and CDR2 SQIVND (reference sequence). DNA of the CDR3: TGTGCCAGTAGTACCGGGACTGATGGCAATGAGCAGTTCTTC. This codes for CASSTGTDGNEQFF. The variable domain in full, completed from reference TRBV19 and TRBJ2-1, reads DGGITQSPKYLFRKEGQNVTLSCEQNLNHDAMYWYRQDPGQGLRLIYYSQIVNDFQKGDIAEGYSVSREKKESFPLTVTSAQKNPTAFYLCASSTGTDGNEQFFGPGTRLTVL.

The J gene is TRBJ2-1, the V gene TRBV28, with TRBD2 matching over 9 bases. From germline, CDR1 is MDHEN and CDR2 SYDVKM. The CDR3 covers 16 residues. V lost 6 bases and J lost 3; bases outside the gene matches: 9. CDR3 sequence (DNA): TGTGCCAGCAGCCCCTTAGCGGGAGAGGACTACAATGAGCAGTTCTTC. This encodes CASSPLAGEDYNEQFF.

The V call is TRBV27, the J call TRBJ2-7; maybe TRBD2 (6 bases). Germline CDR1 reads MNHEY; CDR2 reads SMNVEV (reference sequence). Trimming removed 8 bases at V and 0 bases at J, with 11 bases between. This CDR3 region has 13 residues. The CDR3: CASAPRGSYEQYF. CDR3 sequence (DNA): TGTGCCAGCGCACCGCGGGGCTCCTACGAGCAGTACTTC.

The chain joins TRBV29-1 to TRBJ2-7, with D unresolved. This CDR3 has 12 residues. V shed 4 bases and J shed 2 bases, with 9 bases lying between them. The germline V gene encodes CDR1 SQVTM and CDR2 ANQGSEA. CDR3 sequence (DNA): TGCAGCGTTGGGGGTCTGACCTACGAGCAGTACTTC. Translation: CSVGGLTYEQYF.

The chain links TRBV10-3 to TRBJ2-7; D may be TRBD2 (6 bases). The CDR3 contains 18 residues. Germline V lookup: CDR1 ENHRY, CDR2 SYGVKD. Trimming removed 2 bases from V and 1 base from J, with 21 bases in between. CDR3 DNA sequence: TGTGCCATCAGTGAGAGGCTCAGCTTAGCGGCCTTGTCCTACGAGCAGTACTTC. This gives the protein CAISERLSLAALSYEQYF.

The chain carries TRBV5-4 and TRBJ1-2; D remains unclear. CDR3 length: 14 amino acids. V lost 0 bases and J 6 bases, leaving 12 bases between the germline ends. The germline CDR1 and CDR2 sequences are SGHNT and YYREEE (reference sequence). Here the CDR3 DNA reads TGTGCCAGCAGCTTGGCACAGCAGAATCATGGCTACACCTTC. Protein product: CASSLAQQNHGYTF.

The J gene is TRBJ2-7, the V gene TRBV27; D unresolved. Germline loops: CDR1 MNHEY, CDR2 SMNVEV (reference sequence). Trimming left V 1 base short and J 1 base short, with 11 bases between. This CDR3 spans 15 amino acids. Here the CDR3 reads CASSLYARLSYEQYF. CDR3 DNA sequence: TGTGCCAGCAGTTTATACGCTCGCCTTTCCTACGAGCAGTACTTC.

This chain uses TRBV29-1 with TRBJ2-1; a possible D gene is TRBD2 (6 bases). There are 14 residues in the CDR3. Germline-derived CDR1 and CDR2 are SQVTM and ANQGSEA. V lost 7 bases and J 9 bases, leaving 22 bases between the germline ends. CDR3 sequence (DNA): TGCAGCGCTCAAGGGCCGGGGGATGCGGGTGAGCAGTTCTTC. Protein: CSAQGPGDAGEQFF.